These 18 T cell receptor beta chains were sequenced from one sample in a study of metastatic and nonmetastatic thyroid tumors. Every patient was untreated before thyroid surgery. TCRdb re-called the PCR reads with MiXCR. The profile shows roughly 46,000 clones, 24% of them singletons. Sequencing was done on a sample of blood. The receptor source for this set is a male donor with papillary thyroid cancer or a benign thyroid nodule (not recorded which). Some clones in this sample may be carry-over from other donors' samples.

This chain connects TRBV28 to TRBJ2-7, with a possible D match to TRBD2 (6 bases). The CDR3 extends over 15 amino acids. V dropped 3 bases and J dropped 7 bases, with 19 bases sitting between them. Germline V gives CDR1 MDHEN, CDR2 SYDVKM. The CDR3 spells CASSFSGTFTREQYF. The DNA for the CDR3 is TGTGCCAGCAGTTTTTCCGGGACTTTCACCCGGGAGCAGTACTTC.

This clone was observed many times. V usage is TRBV11-3 and J usage is TRBJ2-1; D possibly matches TRBD1 or TRBD2 (5 bases each). Looked up from germline, CDR1 is SGHNT and CDR2 is YENEEA. V lost 5 bases and J 8 bases, leaving 19 bases between the germline ends. This CDR3 has 15 residues. The CDR3 DNA reads TGTGCCAGCAGCCAGGGACCCCAATCCTCATATGAGCAGTTCTTC. The encoded protein is CASSQGPQSSYEQFF.

This clone was observed many times. CDR3 coding DNA: TGTGCCTCCGCTCCGGCTCTTGGAGAGACCCAGTACTTC. Amino acid sequence: CASAPALGETQYF. The chain carries TRBV5-4 and TRBJ2-5; D is uncertain. The CDR3 spans 13 residues. Trimming took off 10 bases at V and 4 bases at J, with 17 bases between the two ends. CDR1 is SGHNT, CDR2 YYREEE, per germline (reference sequence).

J is TRBJ2-1 and V is TRBV11-1; TRBD2 matches 9 bases. The V and J ends lost 1 base and 3 bases, in that order; junction bases with no gene match: 4. CDR3 length equals 16 residues. CDR1 and CDR2 (germline): SGHAT, FQDESV (reference sequence). Here the CDR3 reads CASSLDGLACYNEQFF. In DNA, the CDR3 is TGTGCCAGCAGCTTAGACGGACTAGCGTGCTACAATGAGCAGTTCTTC.

There are many counts of this clone. The J gene is TRBJ2-5, the V gene TRBV5-1, with 8 bases matching TRBD2. In germline, CDR1 is SGHRS, CDR2 YFSETQ. V was pared by 2 bases and J by 4 bases, with 7 bases of the junction left unmatched. The CDR3 contains 15 residues. The CDR3 DNA reads as TGCGCCAGCAGCTTTACAGCGGGAGCCCCAGAGACCCAGTACTTC. Translation gives CASSFTAGAPETQYF.

At least ten counts were recorded for this clone. The chain combines TRBV24-1 with TRBJ2-6; perhaps TRBD2 as D (5 bases). The germline V and J ends were trimmed by 3 bases and 4 bases, with 12 bases remaining between them. This CDR3 has 16 residues. Germline-derived CDR1 and CDR2 are KGHDR and SFDVKD. As DNA, the CDR3 is TGTGCCACCAGTGATCCCCTCGGCGGGGGGGCCAACGTCCTGACTTTC. It specifies CATSDPLGGGANVLTF.

This clone has a handful of counts. The genes are TRBV12-3 or TRBV12-4 and TRBJ1-2, with TRBD1 as a possible D gene (6 bases). V lost 6 bases and J lost 2, with 10 bases in between. The CDR3 spans 13 residues. In DNA, the CDR3 is TGTGCCAGCAGATCGGACAGAAACTATGGCTACACCTTC. Its protein is CASRSDRNYGYTF.

This clone was picked up many times. The chain has TRBV5-1 and TRBJ1-1; D may be TRBD1 (5 bases). The V end lost 0 bases, the J end lost 7 bases, and 10 bases lay between the germline ends. In germline, CDR1 is SGHRS, CDR2 YFSETQ. CDR3 length equals 13 residues. The DNA for the CDR3 is TGCGCCAGCAGCTTGGGGGGGGATGGTGAAGCTTTCTTT. It codes for CASSLGGDGEAFF. Complete variable domain (other parts from reference TRBV5-1 and TRBJ1-1): KAGVTQTPRYLIKTRGQQVTLSCSPISGHRSVSWYQQTPGQGLQFLFEYFSETQRNKGNFPGRFSGRQFSNSRSEMNVSTLELGDSALYLCASSLGGDGEAFFGQGTRLTVV.

The sample holds many counts of this clone. CDR3 nucleotides: TGTGCCAGCTCCGAGTATGGAATCAACTCACCCCTCCACTTT. This translates into CASSEYGINSPLHF. The V call is TRBV18, the J call TRBJ1-6, with no clear D. This CDR3 is 14 amino acids long. V lost 6 bases and J lost 10, with 16 bases in between. Germline V CDR1 and CDR2: KGHSH, LQKENI. The full variable domain, rest sourced from reference TRBV18 and TRBJ1-6, is NAGVMQNPRHLVRRRGQEARLRCSPMKGHSHVYWYRQLPEEGLKFMVYLQKENIIDESGMPKERFSAEFPKEGPSILRIQQVVRGDSAAYFCASSEYGINSPLHFGNGTRLTVT.

The table lists this clone with many counts. V gene TRBV5-1 combines with J gene TRBJ2-7; D gene ambiguous. With 7 bases removed from V and 7 bases from J, the gap between germline ends came to 15 bases. There are 12 residues in the CDR3. CDR1 and CDR2 from the germline V gene are SGHRS and YFSETQ. The CDR3 here is CASSTQGGEQYF. The CDR3 coding sequence is TGCGCCAGCTCCACACAAGGTGGGGAGCAGTACTTC.

This clone was found a few times. V gene TRBV11-3 combines with J gene TRBJ1-1; possible D gene TRBD1, 5 bases. The V and J ends lost 2 bases and 6 bases respectively, with 16 bases between them. CDR1 is SGHNT and CDR2 is YENEEA in the germline V gene. The CDR3 contains 15 residues. Written as DNA, the CDR3 is TGTGCCAGCAGCTTACGTCCGGGAGGGGACGCTGAAGCTTTCTTT. This codes for CASSLRPGGDAEAFF.

This clone has a count of ten or more. This rearrangement joins TRBV19 to TRBJ2-1, with 7 nucleotides matching TRBD2. Germline values: CDR1 LNHDA, CDR2 SQIVND (reference sequence). The length of the CDR3 is 15 residues. Germline trimming cut 8 bases from V and 0 bases from J; bases unmatched to any gene: 7. CDR3 residues: CASGDYLSSYNEQFF. The CDR3 DNA sequence: TGTGCCAGTGGGGACTACCTGAGCTCCTACAATGAGCAGTTCTTC.

The sample holds many counts of this clone. The rearrangement links TRBV11-1 to TRBJ2-2, with 8 nucleotides matching TRBD1. CDR1 is SGHAT and CDR2 is FQDESV in the germline V gene (reference sequence). Germline trimming cut 5 bases from V and 5 bases from J; bases unmatched to any gene: 10. The CDR3 is 16 amino acids. CDR3 residues: CASSTTWTGKTGELFF. CDR3 in DNA: TGTGCCAGCAGCACGACATGGACAGGGAAGACCGGGGAGCTGTTTTTT.

This clone was seen only a few times. The chain recombines TRBV6-1 with TRBJ2-2; unclear D gene. V was cut by 7 bases and J by 1 base, with 7 bases left in between. Per germline, CDR1 MNHNS and CDR2 SASEGT. The CDR3 contains 13 residues. CDR3: CASNRMNTGELFF. CDR3 DNA: TGTGCCAGCAATCGAATGAACACCGGGGAGCTGTTTTTT.

In this sample, this clone turned up many times. V is TRBV19 and J is TRBJ2-1; D is possibly TRBD2 (6 bases). The ends were cut back, 1 base at V and 7 bases at J, with 17 bases in the middle. The CDR3 is made up of 16 amino acids. Germline CDR1 and CDR2: LNHDA and SQIVND (reference sequence). In nucleotides, the CDR3 is TGTGCCAGTAGTATAGGTCTGACTAGTGGGGGGAATGAGCAGTTCTTC. This translates into CASSIGLTSGGNEQFF.

CDR3 in amino acids: CASSFLLSGANVLTF. In DNA form, the CDR3 reads TGCGCCAGCAGCTTCCTCCTCTCTGGGGCCAACGTCCTGACTTTC. The chain is built from TRBV5-1 and TRBJ2-6; D ambiguous. The germline gives CDR1 SGHRS, CDR2 YFSETQ. This CDR3 region has 15 residues. Trimming left V 2 bases short and J 0 bases short, with 6 bases between. Full variable domain (rest looked up from reference TRBV5-1 and TRBJ2-6): KAGVTQTPRYLIKTRGQQVTLSCSPISGHRSVSWYQQTPGQGLQFLFEYFSETQRNKGNFPGRFSGRQFSNSRSEMNVSTLELGDSALYLCASSFLLSGANVLTFGAGSRLTVL.

The table lists this clone with many counts. The genes are TRBV7-3 and TRBJ2-3; tentatively, D is TRBD1 (5 bases). CDR1 and CDR2 (germline): SGHTA, FQGTGA. Trimming took 4 bases from V and 1 from J, leaving 9 bases between them. This CDR3 has 14 amino acids. The CDR3 loop is CASSYRQRTDTQYF. DNA of the CDR3: TGTGCCAGCAGCTACCGACAGCGCACAGATACGCAGTATTTT.

V is TRBV27 and J is TRBJ2-7, with a tentative D call TRBD2 (6 bases). With 3 bases removed from V and 7 bases from J, the gap between germline ends came to 13 bases. The CDR3 runs to 13 residues. Germline CDR1 and CDR2: MNHEY and SMNVEV (reference sequence). The CDR3 is CASSFGRRGEQYF. The CDR3 DNA reads as TGTGCCAGCAGTTTCGGGAGAAGAGGGGAGCAGTACTTC.